Listed here are 23 T cell receptor beta chains from one sample, sequenced in a study of CD8 T cells in ankylosing spondylitis. One entry per CDR3 protein, called by TCRdb with MiXCR from the 5' RACE reads. The table has around 130,000 distinct CDR3 sequences, roughly an eighth seen once; the top ten hold 2.5% to 3%. Sequencing input: blood, either unsorted or a sorted T cell fraction (not recorded which). All receptors derive from a female donor with ankylosing spondylitis or in good health (not recorded which).

The J gene is TRBJ2-3, the V gene TRBV5-1; D perhaps matches TRBD2 (5 bases). Germline assignment: CDR1 SGHRS and CDR2 YFSETQ. The length of the CDR3 is 13 residues. V lost 3 bases, J lost 4 bases, and 9 bases lay in between. CDR3: CASSWSSADTQYF. The CDR3 coding sequence is TGCGCCAGCAGCTGGAGTAGCGCAGATACGCAGTATTTT.

V is TRBV19 and J is TRBJ1-1; 7 bases map to TRBD1. The CDR3 runs to 14 residues. CDR1 and CDR2 from the germline V gene are LNHDA and SQIVND (reference sequence). With 6 bases clipped from V and 0 bases from J, the junction kept 4 bases outside the gene matches. The CDR3 here is CASSVGQMNTEAFF. The CDR3 region has the DNA TGTGCCAGTAGCGTGGGACAGATGAACACTGAAGCTTTCTTT.

This clonotype was observed a handful of times. The junction departs from germline at one end; a sequencing error may be responsible. The chain has TRBV12-3 or TRBV12-4 and TRBJ2-3; tentatively, D is TRBD1 or TRBD2 (5 bases each). The CDR3 consists of 12 residues. The CDR3 loop is CASSLEGLTQYF. The CDR3, as DNA: TGTGCCAGCAGCTTAGAGGGGTTGACGCAGTATTTT.

The genes are TRBV5-1 and TRBJ2-1; 8 bases agree with TRBD1. In germline, CDR1 is SGHRS, CDR2 YFSETQ. This CDR3 comprises 16 residues. V was pared by 0 bases and J by 9 bases, with 11 bases of the junction left unmatched. DNA of the CDR3: TGCGCCAGCAGCTTGGACAGGGGGGCAGGTACAAGTGAGCAGTTCTTC. Residues: CASSLDRGAGTSEQFF.

This clonotype has a count of ten or more. V and J are TRBV12-3 or TRBV12-4 and TRBJ1-2, with a possible D match to TRBD1 (5 bases). There are 14 residues in the CDR3. V lost 5 bases and J 4 bases, leaving 14 bases between the germline ends. CDR3 protein: CASSPQTGGYGYTF. CDR3 nucleotide sequence: TGTGCCAGCAGTCCCCAAACCGGGGGCTATGGCTACACCTTC.

CDR3 protein: CASSLIAGKNEQFF. The CDR3 nucleotides are TGTGCCAGCAGCTTAATCGCGGGCAAAAATGAGCAGTTCTTC. The J gene is TRBJ2-1, the V gene TRBV11-1, with D maybe TRBD2 (5 bases). There are 14 residues in the CDR3. Per the germline V gene, CDR1 is SGHAT and CDR2 is FQDESV (reference sequence). Trimming took off 2 bases at V and 7 bases at J, with 12 bases between the two ends.

This clonotype was recorded once. This chain joins TRBV2 and TRBJ2-7; 13 positions match TRBD2. Germline CDR1 and CDR2: SNHLY and FYNNEI. After removal of 6 bases from V and 4 bases from J, the junction contained 3 bases not matched to a gene. This CDR3 has 14 amino acids. CDR3 DNA sequence: TGTGCCAGCAGCGGACTAGCGGGGGATTACGAGCAGTACTTC. Translation gives CASSGLAGDYEQYF.

At least ten counts were recorded for this clonotype. The CDR3 sequence: CASSQALAGVHEQYF. CDR3 DNA: TGTGCCAGCAGCCAAGCACTAGCGGGGGTACACGAGCAGTACTTC. This chain uses TRBV4-2 with TRBJ2-7; 11 positions match TRBD2. CDR1 and CDR2 from the germline V gene are LGHNA and YNFKEQ. V lost 1 base, J lost 5 bases, and 4 bases stayed unmatched. CDR3 length equals 15 residues.

This clonotype has a handful of counts. V and J are TRBV20-1 and TRBJ2-3; D possibly uses TRBD1 or TRBD2 (5 bases each). Germline values: CDR1 DFQATT, CDR2 SNEGSKA (reference sequence). This CDR3 has 15 amino acids. With 6 bases removed from V and 4 bases from J, the gap between germline ends came to 20 bases. This CDR3 is CSALMGPGRADTQYF. DNA for the CDR3: TGCAGTGCCTTAATGGGACCTGGTAGGGCAGATACGCAGTATTTT.

The V gene is TRBV18, the J gene TRBJ2-2; no firm D call. The CDR3 loop spans 14 amino acids. Trimming shortened V by 2 bases and J by 6 bases, and 10 bases separated the two germline ends. In germline, CDR1 is KGHSH, CDR2 LQKENI. In DNA form, the CDR3 reads TGTGCCAGCTCACCAGAGTCCGCACCCGGGGAGCTGTTTTTT. It codes for CASSPESAPGELFF. The whole variable domain, remainder taken from reference TRBV18 and TRBJ2-2, is NAGVMQNPRHLVRRRGQEARLRCSPMKGHSHVYWYRQLPEEGLKFMVYLQKENIIDESGMPKERFSAEFPKEGPSILRIQQVVRGDSAAYFCASSPESAPGELFFGEGSRLTVL.

This clonotype was picked up a small number of times. The chain recombines TRBV20-1 with TRBJ2-3; no firm D call. The CDR3 sequence is 12 residues long. V was shortened by 3 bases and J by 2 bases, with 6 bases between the two germline ends. CDR1 and CDR2 from the germline V gene are DFQATT and SNEGSKA (reference sequence). The CDR3 nucleotides are TGCAGTGCTAGCGGCCCCACAGATACGCAGTATTTT. Its protein is CSASGPTDTQYF.

The sample holds many counts of this clonotype. The chain uses TRBV5-1 and TRBJ1-1; D is uncertain. CDR3 size: 14 residues. Germline CDR1 SGHRS, CDR2 YFSETQ. V was clipped by 3 bases and J by 1 base, with 10 bases between them. Written as DNA, the CDR3 is TGCGCCAGCAGCTCCGAAGGCGGGAACACTGAAGCTTTCTTT. This codes for CASSSEGGNTEAFF.

This clonotype was picked up many times. This chain joins TRBV15 and TRBJ1-1; a possible D gene is TRBD1 (6 bases). The CDR3 has 15 amino acids. V lost 2 bases, J lost 1 base, and 11 bases lay in between. The germline CDR1 and CDR2 sequences are LNHNV and YYDKDF (reference sequence). The CDR3 DNA sequence: TGTGCCACCAGCAGAAACAGGGCGTGGAACACTGAAGCTTTCTTT. Protein sequence: CATSRNRAWNTEAFF.

The rearrangement uses TRBV20-1 and TRBJ1-4; D unclear. The CDR3 is 12 amino acids. Trimming left V 6 bases short and J 6 bases short, with 11 bases between. Germline values: CDR1 DFQATT, CDR2 SNEGSKA (reference sequence). The CDR3: CSARREDEKLFF. In DNA form, the CDR3 reads TGCAGTGCCAGGCGGGAGGATGAAAAACTGTTTTTT.

This clonotype was seen a few times. At one boundary the junction diverges from the germline segment, which might be a read error. The chain is built from TRBV7-7 and TRBJ2-2, with D tentatively TRBD1 (5 bases). The CDR3 totals 15 residues. Germline V gene sequence: CDR1 SSHAT, CDR2 FNYEAQ (reference sequence). This CDR3 reads CASSSSQGNTGELFF. The CDR3 DNA follows: TGTGCTAGCAGCTCCTCGCAGGGTAACACCGGGGAGCTGTTTTTT.

This clonotype was detected only a few times. The CDR3 protein is CASSLGTGSLGYTF. DNA of the CDR3: TGTGCCAGCAGCTTAGGGACAGGGTCCCTTGGCTACACCTTC. The chain carries TRBV7-8 and TRBJ1-2; 8 nucleotides match TRBD1. The CDR3 is 14 residues long. V was clipped by 1 base and J by 7 bases; unmatched bases: 5. Germline V lookup: CDR1 SGHVS, CDR2 FQNEAQ.

In this sample, this clonotype turned up a few times. The chain joins TRBV5-5 to TRBJ1-1; D gene unclear. V was cut by 1 base and J by 1 base, with 8 bases left in between. Germline CDR1 reads SGHKS; CDR2 reads YYEKEE (reference sequence). The CDR3 is made up of 14 amino acids. The CDR3 DNA reads TGTGCCAGCAGCTTGTCAGCCAAGAACACTGAAGCTTTCTTT. Translating gives CASSLSAKNTEAFF.

This clonotype was detected ten times or more. The V call is TRBV11-2, the J call TRBJ1-2; D not certain. The CDR3 is made up of 13 amino acids. Per the germline V gene, CDR1 is SGHAT and CDR2 is FQNNGV. V dropped 4 bases and J dropped 2 bases, with 8 bases sitting between them. The CDR3 reads CASSWHGNYGYTF. In DNA form, the CDR3 reads TGTGCCAGCAGCTGGCACGGGAACTATGGCTACACCTTC.

This clonotype showed up many times. The rearrangement links TRBV20-1 to TRBJ1-2; D might be TRBD1 (6 bases). Trimming left V 6 bases short and J 7 bases short, with 15 bases between. Germline-derived CDR1 and CDR2 are DFQATT and SNEGSKA (reference sequence). The CDR3 has 12 amino acids. CDR3 sequence reads: CSAMTGLSGYTF. CDR3 nucleotide sequence: TGCAGTGCAATGACAGGCCTTAGTGGCTACACCTTC.

Only a few counts were recorded for this clonotype. The J gene is TRBJ1-5, the V gene TRBV24-1; 9 bases align to TRBD1. This CDR3 region has 16 residues. V lost 5 bases to trimming and J lost 6 bases; unmatched junction nucleotides: 10. Germline V gene sequence: CDR1 KGHDR, CDR2 SFDVKD. The CDR3 protein is CATSVSGTGMIQPQHF. As DNA, the CDR3 is TGTGCCACCAGTGTCTCGGGGACAGGGATGATTCAGCCCCAGCATTTT.

This clonotype has a count of ten or more. The V gene is TRBV5-1, the J gene TRBJ2-3; D gene ambiguous. The CDR3 is 16 residues long. The V end lost 0 bases, the J end lost 0 bases, and 11 bases lay between the germline ends. Germline loops: CDR1 SGHRS, CDR2 YFSETQ. In DNA form, the CDR3 reads TGCGCCAGCAGCTTGGGGCAGTACACTAGCACAGATACGCAGTATTTT. Translated: CASSLGQYTSTDTQYF.

This clonotype appeared a few times. This chain connects TRBV18 to TRBJ1-1; D gene ambiguous. This CDR3 comprises 13 residues. Germline V lookup: CDR1 KGHSH, CDR2 LQKENI. Trimming pared 3 bases from V and 1 base from J, leaving 6 bases between. DNA for the CDR3: TGTGCCAGCTCACCCAAACAGAACACTGAAGCTTTCTTT. Its translation: CASSPKQNTEAFF.

On this clonotype: A read error may explain this, as a much larger clone is one base away. This chain links TRBV10-3 with TRBJ2-3; no clear D. The germline gives CDR1 ENHRY, CDR2 SYGVKD. V was trimmed by 3 bases and J by 4 bases, leaving 11 bases between them. The CDR3 totals 14 residues. This CDR3 is CAISEVRMADTQYF. The CDR3 coding sequence is TGTGCCATCAGTGAAGTCAGGATGGCAGATACGCAGTATTTT.